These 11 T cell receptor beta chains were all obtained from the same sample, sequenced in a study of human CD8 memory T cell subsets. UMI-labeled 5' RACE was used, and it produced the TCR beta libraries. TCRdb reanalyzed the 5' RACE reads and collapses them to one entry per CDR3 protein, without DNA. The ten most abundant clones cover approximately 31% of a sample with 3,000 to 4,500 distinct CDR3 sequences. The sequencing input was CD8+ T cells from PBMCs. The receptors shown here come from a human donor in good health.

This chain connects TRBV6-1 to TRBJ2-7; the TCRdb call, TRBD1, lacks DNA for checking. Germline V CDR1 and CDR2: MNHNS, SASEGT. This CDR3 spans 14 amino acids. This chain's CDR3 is CASSPDRDVSEQYF.

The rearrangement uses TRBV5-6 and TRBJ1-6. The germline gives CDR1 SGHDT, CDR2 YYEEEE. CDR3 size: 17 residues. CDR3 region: CASSSGTASSYNSPLHF.

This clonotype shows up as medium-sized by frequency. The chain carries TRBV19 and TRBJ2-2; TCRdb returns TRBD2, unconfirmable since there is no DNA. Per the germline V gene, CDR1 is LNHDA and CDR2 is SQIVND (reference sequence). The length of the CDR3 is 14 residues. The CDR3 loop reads CASSGLAVTGELFF.

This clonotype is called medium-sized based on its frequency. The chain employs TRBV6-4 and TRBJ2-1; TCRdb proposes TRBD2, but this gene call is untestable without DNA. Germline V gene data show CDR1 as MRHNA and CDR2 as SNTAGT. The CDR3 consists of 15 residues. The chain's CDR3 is CASSDSTSGSNEQFF.

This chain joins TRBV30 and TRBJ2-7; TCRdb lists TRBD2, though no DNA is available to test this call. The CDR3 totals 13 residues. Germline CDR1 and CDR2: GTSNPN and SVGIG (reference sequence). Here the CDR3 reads CACGLTASYEQYF.

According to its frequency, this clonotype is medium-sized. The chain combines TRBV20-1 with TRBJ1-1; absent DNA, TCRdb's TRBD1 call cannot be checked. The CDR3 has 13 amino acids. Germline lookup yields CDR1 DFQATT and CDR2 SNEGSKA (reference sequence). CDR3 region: CSPQGASNTEAFF.

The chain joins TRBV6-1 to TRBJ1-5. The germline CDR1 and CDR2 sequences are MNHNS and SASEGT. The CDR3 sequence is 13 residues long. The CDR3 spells CASSEGIDQPQHF.

The CDR3: CASSPRSAGAAGELFF. The chain uses TRBV4-1 and TRBJ2-2; the D call of TRBD2 rests on TCRdb alone, since no DNA is present to check it. Germline V gives CDR1 MGHRA, CDR2 YSYEKL. CDR3 size: 16 residues.

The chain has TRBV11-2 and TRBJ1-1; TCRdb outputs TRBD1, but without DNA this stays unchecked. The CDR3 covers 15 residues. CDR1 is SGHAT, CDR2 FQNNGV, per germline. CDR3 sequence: CASSSPIGRNTEAFF. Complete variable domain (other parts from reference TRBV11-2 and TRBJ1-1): EAGVAQSPRYKIIEKRQSVAFWCNPISGHATLYWYQQILGQGPKLLIQFQNNGVVDDSQLPKDRFSAERLKGVDSTLKIQPAKLEDSAVYLCASSSPIGRNTEAFFGQGTRLTVV.

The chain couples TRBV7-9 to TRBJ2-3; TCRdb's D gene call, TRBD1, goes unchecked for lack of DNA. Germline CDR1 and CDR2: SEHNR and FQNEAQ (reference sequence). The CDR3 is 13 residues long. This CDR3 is CASGGRHTDTQYF.

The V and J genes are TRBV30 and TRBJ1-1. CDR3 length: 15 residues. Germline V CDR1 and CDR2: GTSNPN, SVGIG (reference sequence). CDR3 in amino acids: CAWSPLGREGTEAFF.